This T cell receptor (beta chain) was identified in a study of OX40 agonist ivuxolimab in advanced cancers. Looking at the study overall: The dose-escalation cohort had hepatocellular carcinoma, melanoma, renal cell or head and neck cancer. Notes on the study in general: Within 6 weeks, CD4+ and CD8+ blood T cells expanded clonally at 0.1 to 3.0 mg/kg. Clonal expansion among partial responders at 0.1-3.0 mg/kg ranked near the lowest.

A note on this clone: No antigen is known for it.

Peripheral blood came from all dose cohorts at three timepoints. Data came from immunoSEQ multiplex PCR; TCRdb stores just in-frame clones and leaves some out. Here the sample spans about 44,000 clones, about 87% being singletons. Germline V gives CDR1 SGDLS, CDR2 YYNGEE. The CDR3 spans 14 residues. The V end lost 0 bases, the J end lost 2 bases, and 9 bases lay between the germline ends. This rearrangement joins TRBV9 to TRBJ2-7, with D perhaps TRBD1 (6 bases). This TCR came from an adult with an advanced solid tumor such as melanoma, head and neck, liver or kidney cancer. The sample consisted of CD4+ or CD8+ T cells sorted from blood, taken in a trial of the OX40 agonist ivuxolimab. CDR3: CASSVGQGTYEQYF. The CDR3 DNA reads as TGTGCCAGCAGCGTAGGGCAGGGGACCTACGAGCAGTACTTC.